One sample yielded the 20 T cell receptor beta chains listed below, sequenced in a study of T cell repertoires in cytomegalovirus infection. TCRdb passed the reads through MiXCR, listing each CDR3 protein once. The data contain some 320,000 distinct CDR3 sequences, 9.5% of them singletons. The sequencing input was PBMCs. The source of these receptors is a human donor in good health (CMV status not recorded). Some clones in this sample may be carry-over from other donors' samples.

The sample holds many counts of this clonotype. The chain links TRBV7-2 to TRBJ2-1; 9 positions agree with TRBD2. The ends lost 8 bases at V and 8 bases at J; junction bases unmatched: 10. This CDR3 spans 14 amino acids. CDR1 SGHTA and CDR2 FQGNSA come from the germline V gene. The CDR3 region has the DNA TGTGCCAGCGGCTGGATGGCGGGGGGGGATGAGCAGTTCTTC. Its translation: CASGWMAGGDEQFF.

At least ten counts were recorded for this clonotype. The V gene is TRBV6-6, the J gene TRBJ1-1; D gene uncertain. Deletions cut 8 bases from V and 1 base from J, with 5 bases between. Per the germline V gene, CDR1 is MNHNY and CDR2 is SVGAGI (reference sequence). This CDR3 contains 11 residues. This CDR3 reads CASLKNTEAFF. DNA of the CDR3: TGTGCCAGCTTAAAGAACACTGAAGCTTTCTTT.

Comment on this clonotype: The CDR3 does not end in the conserved phenylalanine or tryptophan, so this is likely a read error. CDR3 DNA: TGTGCCAGCAGCTTACGTGGCGGACGCGGTGGCAATCAGCCCCAGCATTCT. Translation gives CASSLRGGRGGNQPQHS. J is TRBJ1-5 and V is TRBV12-3 or TRBV12-4; D not resolved. The CDR3 length is 17 residues. Trimming pared 6 bases from V and 2 bases from J, leaving 20 bases between.

The chain couples TRBV19 to TRBJ2-7; TRBD2 might be the D (5 bases). V was pared by 3 bases and J by 6 bases, with 18 bases between. Germline V gene sequence: CDR1 LNHDA, CDR2 SQIVND (reference sequence). The CDR3 has 15 amino acids. The CDR3 sequence is CASSISEVVGGEQYF. The DNA for the CDR3 is TGTGCCAGTAGTATCTCGGAGGTAGTTGGAGGCGAGCAGTACTTC.

This clonotype was counted ten times or more. CDR3 loop: CASSLEANSNQPQHF. In nucleotides, the CDR3 is TGTGCCAGCAGCTTAGAGGCCAATAGCAATCAGCCCCAGCATTTT. The chain joins TRBV7-2 to TRBJ1-5; no clear D. The CDR3 is 15 amino acids. V lost 1 base to trimming and J lost 0 bases, with 7 bases between them. The germline CDR1 and CDR2 sequences are SGHTA and FQGNSA.

There are many counts of this clonotype. The chain links TRBV20-1 to TRBJ1-2; weak D call: TRBD1 (5 bases). Germline loops: CDR1 DFQATT, CDR2 SNEGSKA (reference sequence). The CDR3 is 13 amino acids. Trimming took 3 bases from V and 6 from J, leaving 14 bases between them. This CDR3 reads CSASDLQGDGYTF. CDR3 sequence (DNA): TGCAGTGCTAGTGATCTCCAAGGGGATGGCTACACCTTC.

This clonotype was counted between two and nine times. This chain uses TRBV19 with TRBJ2-3; 15 bases agree with TRBD2. CDR1 is LNHDA, CDR2 SQIVND, per germline (reference sequence). The CDR3 covers 16 residues. Trimming cost V 5 bases and J 3 bases; bases outside gene matches: 3. The CDR3 reads CASSVGLAGGTDTQYF. The CDR3 DNA follows: TGTGCCAGTAGTGTGGGACTAGCGGGGGGAACAGATACGCAGTATTTT.

This clonotype was counted ten times or more. The rearrangement links TRBV19 to TRBJ2-2; the D is unclear. Trimming pared 5 bases from V and 6 bases from J, leaving 10 bases between. The length of the CDR3 is 13 residues. The germline CDR1 and CDR2 sequences are LNHDA and SQIVND (reference sequence). CDR3 loop: CASSPQAAGELFF. CDR3 coding DNA: TGTGCCAGTAGTCCCCAGGCCGCCGGGGAGCTGTTTTTT.

This clonotype was detected ten times or more. The CDR3 DNA reads TGTGCCACCAGTGCTTCAGGGACTCAGCCCCAGCATTTT. Protein sequence: CATSASGTQPQHF. J is TRBJ1-5 and V is TRBV24-1, with a weak D call TRBD1 (5 bases). The V gene's germline CDR1 is KGHDR and CDR2 SFDVKD. V shed 5 bases and J shed 6 bases, with 10 bases lying between them. The CDR3 runs 13 residues.

In its sample, this clonotype was seen many times. The chain is built from TRBV7-2 and TRBJ1-2; D not resolved. The ends were cut back, 4 bases at V and 3 bases at J, with 9 bases in the middle. The germline CDR1 and CDR2 sequences are SGHTA and FQGNSA. The CDR3 consists of 13 residues. DNA of the CDR3: TGTGCCAGCAGCTCTGGCGCACACTATGGCTACACCTTC. Its translation is CASSSGAHYGYTF.

In this sample, this clonotype turned up a few times. This sequence joins TRBV7-2 and TRBJ2-2; 9 bases match TRBD2. With 0 bases clipped from V and 8 bases from J, the junction kept 13 bases outside the gene matches. Germline values: CDR1 SGHTA, CDR2 FQGNSA. The CDR3 covers 18 residues. The CDR3 sequence is CASSLAARLRGGRGELFF. Here the CDR3 DNA reads TGTGCCAGCAGCTTAGCGGCCCGGTTGCGGGGGGGCCGTGGGGAGCTGTTTTTT.

This clonotype was seen many times. The chain joins TRBV7-9 to TRBJ2-5; TRBD1 agrees at 9 bases. V was pared by 2 bases and J by 3 bases, with 7 bases of the junction left unmatched. CDR1 is SEHNR and CDR2 is FQNEAQ in the germline V gene (reference sequence). CDR3 length: 16 residues. Here the CDR3 DNA reads TGTGCCAGCAGCTTATTGGAAGGACAGGGGAAAGAGACCCAGTACTTC. It yields the protein CASSLLEGQGKETQYF. The complete variable domain, with remaining parts taken from reference TRBV7-9 and TRBJ2-5, reads DTGVSQNPRHKITKRGQNVTFRCDPISEHNRLYWYRQTLGQGPEFLTYFQNEAQLEKSRLLSDRFSAERPKGSFSTLEIQRTEQGDSAMYLCASSLLEGQGKETQYFGPGTRLLVL.

The sample holds many counts of this clonotype. The rearrangement joins TRBV7-2 to TRBJ2-1; 9 bases map to TRBD2. Germline CDR1 SGHTA, CDR2 FQGNSA. The CDR3 spans 16 residues. V was clipped by 3 bases and J by 5 bases; unmatched bases: 8. CDR3 in amino acids: CASSFSGSRRNNEQFF. The CDR3 region has the DNA TGTGCCAGCAGCTTTAGCGGGAGCCGTAGGAACAATGAGCAGTTCTTC.

This clonotype has a count of ten or more. The V call is TRBV7-9, the J call TRBJ2-2, with D perhaps matching TRBD2 (5 bases). The ends were cut back, 3 bases at V and 1 base at J, with 9 bases in the middle. The length of the CDR3 is 15 residues. Germline assignment: CDR1 SEHNR and CDR2 FQNEAQ (reference sequence). The CDR3 DNA sequence: TGTGCCAGCAGCTTTGGCGGGCAGAACACCGGGGAGCTGTTTTTT. This codes for CASSFGGQNTGELFF.

This clonotype was detected ten times or more. The chain couples TRBV20-1 to TRBJ2-5; D is unclear. Germline V lookup: CDR1 DFQATT, CDR2 SNEGSKA (reference sequence). The CDR3 totals 12 residues. Trimming took 1 base from V and 0 from J, leaving 3 bases between them. CDR3 bases: TGCAGTGCTAGAGTCAACCAAGAGACCCAGTACTTC. This translates into CSARVNQETQYF.

The V call is TRBV11-2, the J call TRBJ2-7; weak D call: TRBD1 (5 bases). V was clipped by 2 bases and J by 6 bases, with 11 bases between them. Germline CDR1 and CDR2: SGHAT and FQNNGV. The CDR3 loop spans 13 amino acids. CDR3 nucleotide sequence: TGTGCCAGCAGCTTAACTCTAAGGGGCGAGCAGTACTTC. Translating gives CASSLTLRGEQYF.

This clonotype was observed many times. V is TRBV7-2 and J is TRBJ2-7; no firm D call. The V end lost 0 bases, the J end lost 3 bases, and 15 bases lay between the germline ends. Germline V gene lookup returns CDR1 SGHTA and CDR2 FQGNSA. This CDR3 comprises 16 residues. This chain's CDR3 is CASSLATATGLYEQYF. The CDR3, as DNA: TGTGCCAGCAGCTTAGCCACAGCGACGGGCCTCTACGAGCAGTACTTC.

This clonotype was counted ten times or more. The chain uses TRBV29-1 and TRBJ2-3; D possibly corresponds to TRBD2 (5 bases). The CDR3 totals 14 residues. The germline V and J ends were trimmed by 6 bases and 1 base, with 14 bases remaining between them. Looked up from germline, CDR1 is SQVTM and CDR2 is ANQGSEA. The CDR3 sequence: CSVRTALGTDTQYF. The CDR3 region has the DNA TGCAGCGTCAGGACTGCTCTTGGCACAGATACGCAGTATTTT.

This clonotype has a count of ten or more. J is TRBJ2-7 and V is TRBV10-3; D may be TRBD1 (5 bases). CDR3 length: 14 residues. Germline V gives CDR1 ENHRY, CDR2 SYGVKD. V lost 3 bases, J lost 3 bases, and 12 bases lay in between. The CDR3 coding sequence is TGTGCCATCAGTGACAGGGAAAGGGGCTACGAGCAGTACTTC. It yields the protein CAISDRERGYEQYF.

V usage is TRBV2 and J usage is TRBJ1-1; D is possibly TRBD1 (5 bases). The CDR3 is 15 amino acids. Germline CDR1 is SNHLY and CDR2 is FYNNEI. Trimming removed 3 bases at V and 1 base at J, with 12 bases between. The CDR3 here is CASSDSGAGNTEAFF. The CDR3 coding sequence is TGTGCCAGCAGTGATTCCGGGGCGGGGAACACTGAAGCTTTCTTT.